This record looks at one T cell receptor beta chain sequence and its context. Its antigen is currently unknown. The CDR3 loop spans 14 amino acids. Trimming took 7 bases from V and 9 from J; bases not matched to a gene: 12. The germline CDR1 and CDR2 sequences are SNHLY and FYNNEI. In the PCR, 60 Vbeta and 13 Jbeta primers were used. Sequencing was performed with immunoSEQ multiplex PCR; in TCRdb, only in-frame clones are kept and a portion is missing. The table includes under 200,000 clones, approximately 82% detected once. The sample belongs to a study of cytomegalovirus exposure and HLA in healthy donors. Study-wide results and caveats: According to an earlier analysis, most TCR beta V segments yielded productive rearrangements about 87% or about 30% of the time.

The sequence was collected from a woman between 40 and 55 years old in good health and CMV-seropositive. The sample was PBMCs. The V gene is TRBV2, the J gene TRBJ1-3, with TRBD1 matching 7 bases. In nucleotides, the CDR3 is TGTGCCAGCACCCCCGCAGGGGGGAGAAGCACCATATATTTT. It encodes CASTPAGGRSTIYF.